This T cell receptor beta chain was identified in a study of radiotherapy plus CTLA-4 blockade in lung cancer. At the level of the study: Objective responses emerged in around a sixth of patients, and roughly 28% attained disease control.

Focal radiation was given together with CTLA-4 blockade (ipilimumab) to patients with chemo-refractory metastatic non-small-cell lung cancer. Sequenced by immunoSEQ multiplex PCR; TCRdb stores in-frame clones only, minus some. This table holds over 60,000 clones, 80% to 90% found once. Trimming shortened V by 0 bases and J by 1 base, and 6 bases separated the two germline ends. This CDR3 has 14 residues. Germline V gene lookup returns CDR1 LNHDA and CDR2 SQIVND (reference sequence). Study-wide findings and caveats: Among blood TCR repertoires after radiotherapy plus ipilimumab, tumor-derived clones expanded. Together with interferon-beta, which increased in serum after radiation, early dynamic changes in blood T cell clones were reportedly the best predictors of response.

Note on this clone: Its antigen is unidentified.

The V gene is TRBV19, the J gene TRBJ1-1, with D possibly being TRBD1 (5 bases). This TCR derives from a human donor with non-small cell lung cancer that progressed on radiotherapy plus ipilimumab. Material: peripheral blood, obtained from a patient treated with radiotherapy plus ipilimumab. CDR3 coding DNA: TGTGCCAGTAGTATAGACAGGGAGAACACTGAAGCTTTCTTT. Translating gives CASSIDRENTEAFF.